Following are 17 T cell receptor beta chains from one sample sequenced in a study of T cell changes during pregnancy in multiple sclerosis. Assay: immunoSEQ multiplex PCR; the TCRdb copy retains only in-frame clones and omits some. This repertoire shows approximately 37,000 clones, 90% to 95% found once; its top ten account for 0.3% to 0.4%. This specimen consisted of CD4+ T cells from peripheral blood mononuclear cells, obtained in the third trimester of pregnancy. The receptors were sampled from a female donor in good health, enrolled as a control in a pregnancy study.

The chain is built from TRBV5-1 and TRBJ1-1; unclear D gene. V lost 0 bases and J lost 3, with 12 bases in between. Germline CDR1 reads SGHRS; CDR2 reads YFSETQ. This CDR3 is built from 15 residues. In nucleotides, the CDR3 is TGCGCCAGCAGCTTGGGAGGGCGGTCGGACACTGAAGCTTTCTTT. It yields the protein CASSLGGRSDTEAFF.

V and J are TRBV10-3 and TRBJ2-2, with D hard to call. There are 15 residues in the CDR3. Germline CDR1 ENHRY, CDR2 SYGVKD. V dropped 0 bases and J dropped 1 base, with 6 bases sitting between them. The CDR3 sequence: CAISESRRNTGELFF. CDR3 in DNA: TGTGCCATCAGTGAGTCGAGGCGGAACACCGGGGAGCTGTTTTTT.

The chain recombines TRBV5-4 with TRBJ2-2; D possibly corresponds to TRBD1 (6 bases). CDR1 is SGHNT, CDR2 YYREEE, per germline (reference sequence). The V end was cut by 2 bases, the J end by 7 bases, with 9 bases between. This CDR3 is built from 13 residues. The CDR3 loop reads CASSLQGVGELFF. The CDR3 coding sequence is TGTGCCAGCAGCTTACAGGGAGTCGGGGAGCTGTTTTTT. The variable domain in full, with the rest retrieved from reference TRBV5-4 and TRBJ2-2, is ETGVTQSPTHLIKTRGQQVTLRCSSQSGHNTVSWYQQALGQGPQFIFQYYREEENGRGNFPPRFSGLQFPNYSSELNVNALELDDSALYLCASSLQGVGELFFGEGSRLTVL.

J is TRBJ1-1 and V is TRBV9; D perhaps matches TRBD1 (6 bases). CDR3 length: 15 residues. The germline V and J ends were trimmed by 3 bases and 4 bases, with 16 bases remaining between them. Germline V gene data show CDR1 as SGDLS and CDR2 as YYNGEE. The CDR3 DNA sequence: TGTGCCAGCAGCGCCAACCCCGGGGGGGCCACTGAAGCTTTCTTT. Translated: CASSANPGGATEAFF.

The V gene is TRBV15, the J gene TRBJ1-1, with D maybe TRBD1 (5 bases). Per germline, CDR1 LNHNV and CDR2 YYDKDF (reference sequence). V was shortened by 1 base and J by 10 bases, with 16 bases between the two germline ends. The CDR3 is made up of 14 amino acids. The CDR3 DNA follows: TGTGCCACCAGCAGAGTGATCCAGGGTTTAGGAGCTTTCTTT. It is translated as CATSRVIQGLGAFF.

This clone has a single count. This chain joins TRBV28 and TRBJ1-2; D gene uncertain. CDR3 size: 13 residues. In germline, CDR1 is MDHEN, CDR2 SYDVKM. Trimming cost V 3 bases and J 9 bases, with 14 bases left between them. CDR3 nucleotide sequence: TGTGCCAGCAGTTTCCTCCAGACTAATCGCTACACCTTC. It specifies CASSFLQTNRYTF.

This chain links TRBV30 with TRBJ1-5, with TRBD1 matching over 7 bases. Trimming cost V 3 bases and J 3 bases; bases outside gene matches: 11. The CDR3 runs to 16 residues. The germline V gene has CDR1 GTSNPN and CDR2 SVGIG (reference sequence). CDR3 loop: CAWSANRGVNNQPQHF. The CDR3 DNA is TGTGCCTGGAGCGCTAACAGGGGAGTGAACAATCAGCCCCAGCATTTT.

This chain links TRBV28 with TRBJ1-3; D may be TRBD1 (5 bases). The CDR3 is 16 amino acids. Germline CDR1 reads MDHEN; CDR2 reads SYDVKM. Trimming took 7 bases from V and 2 from J, leaving 18 bases between them. The CDR3 sequence is CASTQTAGEPGNTIYF. The CDR3 region has the DNA TGTGCCAGCACCCAGACGGCGGGGGAGCCTGGAAACACCATATATTTT.

The chain recombines TRBV11-2 with TRBJ2-3, with D unclear. The CDR3 is 14 residues long. Germline loops: CDR1 SGHAT, CDR2 FQNNGV. The V end lost 1 base, the J end lost 5 bases, and 10 bases lay between the germline ends. The CDR3 is CASSLVLVRDTQYF. CDR3 in DNA: TGTGCCAGCAGCTTAGTTCTAGTCCGAGATACGCAGTATTTT.

The J gene is TRBJ2-7, the V gene TRBV18; D is uncertain. From germline, CDR1 is KGHSH and CDR2 LQKENI. Between the trimmed V and J ends, which lost 6 bases and 5 bases, there was a span of 17 bases. The CDR3 extends over 14 amino acids. CDR3 DNA sequence: TGTGCCAGCTCCGCCATCGAGGTCGCGAACGAGCAGTACTTC. Protein: CASSAIEVANEQYF.

This clone appeared a few times. The chain employs TRBV6-1 and TRBJ1-4, with D uncertain. V lost 6 bases to trimming and J lost 8 bases, with 7 bases between them. CDR1 and CDR2 (germline): MNHNS, SASEGT. CDR3 length: 11 amino acids. The CDR3 reads CASSRREKLFF. In DNA form, the CDR3 reads TGTGCCAGCAGCCGCAGGGAAAAACTGTTTTTT.

The rearrangement links TRBV27 to TRBJ1-5, with TRBD1 matching over 8 bases. The CDR3 has 15 residues. Germline lookup yields CDR1 MNHEY and CDR2 SMNVEV (reference sequence). V shed 4 bases and J 7 bases; nucleotides not matched to a gene: 9. CDR3 sequence: CASSSSGQGRQPQHF. In DNA form, the CDR3 reads TGTGCCAGCAGTTCCTCCGGACAGGGAAGACAGCCCCAGCATTTT.

The V call is TRBV6-1, the J call TRBJ2-7; 9 bases align to TRBD1. Germline CDR1 reads MNHNS; CDR2 reads SASEGT. Trimming cost V 7 bases and J 6 bases; bases outside gene matches: 7. The CDR3 is made up of 13 amino acids. CDR3 DNA: TGTGCCAGCAATTGGGACAGGGCAGGCGAGCAGTACTTC. The encoded protein is CASNWDRAGEQYF.

The V and J genes are TRBV5-1 and TRBJ1-1; the match to TRBD1 covers 7 bases. Germline CDR1 and CDR2: SGHRS and YFSETQ. The CDR3 extends over 15 amino acids. The V segment lost 4 bases and the J segment 1 base; nucleotides outside the gene matches: 7. For the CDR3, the DNA is TGCGCCAGCAGCCTGAAGACAGGGCAGAACACTGAAGCTTTCTTT. This codes for CASSLKTGQNTEAFF.

The chain carries TRBV2 and TRBJ2-5, with TRBD2 identical over 12 bases. Trimming removed 6 bases from V and 3 bases from J; junction bases left unmatched: 17. This CDR3 region has 19 residues. Germline CDR1 and CDR2: SNHLY and FYNNEI. The CDR3 DNA follows: TGTGCCAGCAGGGTCCCTAGCGGGGGGGCGGGAGGAGAGAAAGAGACCCAGTACTTC. Translating it yields CASRVPSGGAGGEKETQYF.

This clone showed up just once. The chain recombines TRBV29-1 with TRBJ1-2, with 10 bases that match TRBD1. The CDR3 runs 12 residues. From germline, CDR1 is SQVTM and CDR2 ANQGSEA. The V segment lost 2 bases and the J segment 7 bases; nucleotides outside the gene matches: 1. The CDR3 loop is CSVERQGAGYTF. DNA for the CDR3: TGCAGCGTTGAAAGACAGGGGGCTGGCTACACCTTC. The full variable domain, its missing parts supplied by reference TRBV29-1 and TRBJ1-2, is SAVISQKPSRDICQRGTSLTIQCQVDSQVTMMFWYRQQPGQSLTLIATANQGSEATYESGFVIDKFPISRPNLTFSTLTVSNMSPEDSSIYLCSVERQGAGYTFGSGTRLTVV.

This chain uses TRBV27 with TRBJ2-2; 11 bases are shared with TRBD2. Germline V lookup: CDR1 MNHEY, CDR2 SMNVEV (reference sequence). This CDR3 comprises 17 residues. J was trimmed by 5 bases and V by 5 bases; bases with no gene match: 10. CDR3 coding DNA: TGTGCCAGCAGTGAGATTCGACTAGCGGGGTGGACCGGGGAGCTGTTTTTT. Its translation: CASSEIRLAGWTGELFF.